This passage covers 27 T cell receptor beta chains from one sample sequenced in a study of shared clonotypes between healthy human individuals. Some clones are missing from TCRdb's copy, which holds only in-frame ones; the method was immunoSEQ multiplex PCR. The data show 950,000 to 1,100,000 clones, 75% to 80% seen once. The sequenced material came from memory CD4+ T cells from PBMCs. Indicated subset: CD45RA-negative fraction. The receptors come from a man between 18 and 29 years old in good health. Some clones in this sample may be carry-over from other donors' samples.

The rearrangement joins TRBV5-6 to TRBJ2-2; a weak D match, TRBD1 (5 bases). CDR3 length equals 13 residues. V was pared by 4 bases and J by 5 bases, with 9 bases between. Looked up from germline, CDR1 is SGHDT and CDR2 is YYEEEE. The CDR3 protein is CASSVTGTGELFF. DNA of the CDR3: TGTGCCAGCAGCGTCACAGGAACCGGGGAGCTGTTTTTT.

The genes are TRBV2 and TRBJ2-6, with TRBD1 matching 9 bases. The length of the CDR3 is 17 residues. Germline assignment: CDR1 SNHLY and CDR2 FYNNEI. V trimming: 6 bases; J trimming: 0 bases; junction bases outside the gene matches: 6. In DNA, the CDR3 is TGTGCCAGCAGGCAAACAGGGGGCCACTCTGGGGCCAACGTCCTGACTTTC. Translating it yields CASRQTGGHSGANVLTF.

Comments on this clone: Different DNA sequences within this sample yield the same CDR3. The V and J genes are TRBV5-1 and TRBJ1-1; perhaps TRBD1 as D (5 bases). The CDR3 consists of 14 residues. The V and J ends lost 0 bases and 5 bases respectively, with 11 bases between them. Per germline, CDR1 SGHRS and CDR2 YFSETQ. This CDR3 reads CASSLVGGRTEAFF. As DNA, the CDR3 is TGCGCCAGCAGCTTGGTGGGGGGAAGGACTGAAGCTTTCTTT.

This clone was detected once. V is TRBV28 and J is TRBJ1-5; D ambiguous. Germline V gene sequence: CDR1 MDHEN, CDR2 SYDVKM. CDR3 size: 17 residues. V was trimmed by 2 bases and J by 7 bases, leaving 21 bases between them. CDR3 in amino acids: CASSLPFVGSRQQPQHF. CDR3 bases: TGTGCCAGCAGTTTACCCTTTGTCGGTTCCAGACAACAGCCCCAGCATTTT.

The table lists this clone with a few counts. The V and J genes are TRBV27 and TRBJ2-3; D perhaps matches TRBD2 (6 bases). This CDR3 is 15 amino acids long. Germline-derived CDR1 and CDR2 are MNHEY and SMNVEV (reference sequence). Trimming cost V 5 bases and J 0 bases, with 12 bases left between them. CDR3 loop: CASSSGLTSTDTQYF. The CDR3 DNA follows: TGTGCCAGCAGTAGCGGGCTAACTAGCACAGATACGCAGTATTTT.

This clone was counted only a few times. The chain uses TRBV27 and TRBJ1-5; TRBD1 might be the D (6 bases). CDR1 is MNHEY and CDR2 is SMNVEV in the germline V gene (reference sequence). The CDR3 is made up of 17 amino acids. Trimming removed 5 bases at V and 0 bases at J, with 17 bases between. In DNA, the CDR3 is TGTGCCAGCAGTCCCCTAACGGGGGGCTATAGCAATCAGCCCCAGCATTTT. As protein: CASSPLTGGYSNQPQHF.

This clone was observed once. The rearrangement links TRBV11-2 to TRBJ2-3; D ambiguous. V was trimmed by 4 bases and J by 0 bases, leaving 14 bases between them. This CDR3 comprises 16 residues. In germline, CDR1 is SGHAT, CDR2 FQNNGV. CDR3 region: CASSWWSLSSTDTQYF. The CDR3 DNA is TGTGCCAGCAGCTGGTGGAGCCTATCTAGCACAGATACGCAGTATTTT.

The sample holds a few counts of this clone. V and J are TRBV30 and TRBJ1-3; the D is unclear. In germline, CDR1 is GTSNPN, CDR2 SVGIG (reference sequence). The germline V and J ends were trimmed by 4 bases and 3 bases, with 10 bases remaining between them. The CDR3 runs to 13 residues. The CDR3 coding sequence is TGTGCCTGGAAAGTGAGCGGTGGAAACACCATATATTTT. This sequence encodes CAWKVSGGNTIYF.

This clone was recorded once. The rearrangement joins TRBV28 to TRBJ2-3, with a tentative D call TRBD1 (5 bases). The CDR3 spans 12 residues. The germline V and J ends were trimmed by 2 bases and 9 bases, with 9 bases remaining between them. Germline V gene sequence: CDR1 MDHEN, CDR2 SYDVKM. Here the CDR3 reads CASSLGHKTQYF. CDR3 coding DNA: TGTGCCAGCAGTTTAGGACATAAAACGCAGTATTTT.

The chain joins TRBV7-9 to TRBJ2-5; TRBD1 is a possible D gene (7 bases). Germline V lookup: CDR1 SEHNR, CDR2 FQNEAQ (reference sequence). This CDR3 is 17 amino acids long. Trimming removed 1 base from V and 3 bases from J, with 18 bases in between. CDR3 nucleotides: TGTGCCAGCAGCTTAGGTCTGCCGCAGGGGGGAGAAGAGACCCAGTACTTC. It encodes CASSLGLPQGGEETQYF.

Note on this clone: Other DNA sequences from this sample encode an identical CDR3 as well. The gene calls are TRBV19 and TRBJ1-5; 8 nucleotides match TRBD1. Trimming removed 6 bases from V and 2 bases from J; junction bases left unmatched: 0. CDR3 size: 13 residues. Germline V gives CDR1 LNHDA, CDR2 SQIVND (reference sequence). The CDR3 sequence is CASRDRGNQPQHF. The CDR3 nucleotides are TGTGCCAGTAGGGACAGGGGCAATCAGCCCCAGCATTTT.

The V call is TRBV20-1, the J call TRBJ2-3; the D call may be TRBD1 or TRBD2 (5 bases each). Germline V gives CDR1 DFQATT, CDR2 SNEGSKA (reference sequence). The V gene lost 6 bases and the J gene lost 14 bases, with 18 bases spanning the gap. The CDR3 is 11 amino acids. CDR3 nucleotide sequence: TGCAGTGCCAGTGAGGGATATGGGGGGTATTTT. Encoded protein: CSASEGYGGYF.

Written as DNA, the CDR3 is TGTGCCAGCAGCTTAAGACGTCCAGCCTCTGGAAACACCATATATTTT. Translated, it gives CASSLRRPASGNTIYF. The chain joins TRBV7-3 to TRBJ1-3, with D hard to call. CDR3 length: 16 residues. Germline values: CDR1 SGHTA, CDR2 FQGTGA. V dropped 1 base and J dropped 0 bases, with 10 bases sitting between them.

The chain combines TRBV7-9 with TRBJ2-5, with TRBD2 matching 7 bases. Germline trimming cut 4 bases from V and 4 bases from J; bases unmatched to any gene: 0. Germline lookup yields CDR1 SEHNR and CDR2 FQNEAQ (reference sequence). The CDR3 covers 12 residues. For the CDR3, the DNA is TGTGCCAGCAGCTGGGGGGGAGAGACCCAGTACTTC. Translation: CASSWGGETQYF.

This chain connects TRBV10-3 to TRBJ2-2, with 9 bases aligning to TRBD2. After removal of 10 bases from V and 1 base from J, the junction contained 4 bases not matched to a gene. This CDR3 has 14 amino acids. CDR1 is ENHRY and CDR2 is SYGVKD in the germline V gene. The CDR3, as DNA: TGTGCCACCACGACTAGCGGGAACACCGGGGAGCTGTTTTTT. Translating gives CATTTSGNTGELFF.

The CDR3 sequence is CASSVTRTGGGQPQHF. The CDR3 DNA reads TGTGCCAGTAGTGTTACCCGGACAGGGGGAGGTCAGCCCCAGCATTTT. The genes are TRBV19 and TRBJ1-5, with 10 bases identical to TRBD1. This CDR3 is 16 amino acids long. Trimming at V came to 5 bases and at J to 6 bases, leaving 10 bases not matched to a gene. The germline gives CDR1 LNHDA, CDR2 SQIVND (reference sequence).

The gene calls are TRBV2 and TRBJ1-3, with a possible D match to TRBD1 (5 bases). This CDR3 has 15 residues. CDR1 is SNHLY, CDR2 FYNNEI, per germline. Trimming removed 3 bases from V and 0 bases from J, with 9 bases in between. CDR3 nucleotides: TGTGCCAGCAGTGAGGACACATACTCTGGAAACACCATATATTTT. Its protein product is CASSEDTYSGNTIYF.

Concerning this clone: Distinct nucleotide sequences in the sample also encode this CDR3. The V gene is TRBV18, the J gene TRBJ2-7; possibly TRBD1 for D (5 bases). From germline, CDR1 is KGHSH and CDR2 LQKENI. With 2 bases removed from V and 3 bases from J, the gap between germline ends came to 8 bases. The length of the CDR3 is 13 residues. CDR3: CASSPAQGYEQYF. The CDR3 DNA follows: TGTGCCAGCTCACCAGCCCAGGGCTACGAGCAGTACTTC.

Note on this clone: This sample also contains other DNA sequences that code for the same CDR3. This chain connects TRBV28 to TRBJ2-7; the D is unclear. The CDR3 runs to 12 residues. The germline V and J ends were trimmed by 5 bases and 4 bases, with 9 bases remaining between them. CDR1 is MDHEN, CDR2 SYDVKM, per germline. The CDR3 reads CASSPLGYEQYF. CDR3 bases: TGTGCCAGCAGTCCTCTGGGATACGAGCAGTACTTC.

The genes are TRBV19 and TRBJ2-1; TRBD2 matches 10 bases. CDR1 and CDR2 (germline): LNHDA, SQIVND (reference sequence). V trimming: 3 bases; J trimming: 0 bases; junction bases outside the gene matches: 8. The CDR3 contains 18 residues. CDR3 nucleotide sequence: TGTGCCAGTAGTATCATAGCGGGAGGCTCTTTCTCCTACAATGAGCAGTTCTTC. Encoded protein: CASSIIAGGSFSYNEQFF.

The rearrangement links TRBV19 to TRBJ2-7; TRBD2 matches 8 bases. CDR1 and CDR2 (germline): LNHDA, SQIVND (reference sequence). The V gene end was trimmed by 3 bases and the J gene end by 5 bases; junction bases not matched to a gene: 6. The length of the CDR3 is 14 residues. The CDR3, as DNA: TGTGCCAGTAGTATCCCAGCGGGAGTACACGAGCAGTACTTC. It yields the protein CASSIPAGVHEQYF.

This sequence joins TRBV7-8 and TRBJ2-1; the match to TRBD1 covers 8 bases. The V and J ends lost 0 bases and 8 bases, in that order; junction bases with no gene match: 3. Germline V CDR1 and CDR2: SGHVS, FQNEAQ. This CDR3 contains 14 residues. CDR3 region: CASSLAAGGDEQFF. The CDR3 region has the DNA TGTGCCAGCAGCTTAGCGGCAGGGGGCGATGAGCAGTTCTTC.

J is TRBJ1-4 and V is TRBV6-5; maybe TRBD1 (5 bases). The germline CDR1 and CDR2 sequences are MNHEY and SVGAGI. The CDR3 extends over 13 amino acids. Trimming cost V 6 bases and J 5 bases, with 10 bases left between them. This CDR3 reads CASSRVKNEKLFF. The CDR3 DNA reads TGTGCCAGCAGCAGGGTCAAAAATGAAAAACTGTTTTTT.

This chain links TRBV10-3 with TRBJ2-1; 8 positions match TRBD2. The J segment lost 6 bases and the V segment lost 4 bases, leaving 5 bases of the junction unmatched. The CDR3 spans 14 residues. Germline CDR1 reads ENHRY; CDR2 reads SYGVKD. The CDR3 nucleotides are TGTGCCATCAGTGTGAGCGGGAGTGTCAATGAGCAGTTCTTC. Protein product: CAISVSGSVNEQFF.

The V call is TRBV18, the J call TRBJ2-5, with 7 positions matching TRBD1. The germline V gene encodes CDR1 KGHSH and CDR2 LQKENI. The V and J ends lost 3 bases and 4 bases, in that order; junction bases with no gene match: 8. The CDR3 loop spans 15 amino acids. In nucleotides, the CDR3 is TGTGCCAGCTCACCGTCACAGGGGCCTGGAGAGACCCAGTACTTC. Encoded protein: CASSPSQGPGETQYF.

The chain is built from TRBV2 and TRBJ1-2, with D unresolved. Trimming left V 3 bases short and J 8 bases short, with 13 bases between. Germline CDR1 is SNHLY and CDR2 is FYNNEI. The CDR3 contains 13 residues. The CDR3 here is CASSEIGKSGYTF. The CDR3 region has the DNA TGTGCCAGCAGTGAGATCGGCAAGTCCGGCTACACCTTC.

This clone was seen only a few times. This sample includes further DNA sequences coding for the same CDR3. The V call is TRBV2, the J call TRBJ1-5, with D perhaps TRBD1 (5 bases). This CDR3 comprises 13 residues. The germline V and J ends were trimmed by 4 bases and 4 bases, with 8 bases remaining between them. CDR1 and CDR2 from the germline V gene are SNHLY and FYNNEI. The CDR3 DNA reads TGTGCCAGCAGTGGGGACGGAAATCAGCCCCAGCATTTT. Translation gives CASSGDGNQPQHF.